This entry lists 28 T cell receptor beta chains sequenced from one sample in a study of shared clonotypes between healthy human individuals. Generated by immunoSEQ multiplex PCR, the TCRdb table keeps only in-frame clones and is missing some. Altogether over a million clones are present, about four fifths being singletons, with the ten largest covering more than 0.55%. Sequencing input: memory CD4+ T cells from PBMCs. Subset meaning: CD45RA-negative fraction. Receptors were obtained from a man aged 18 to 29 in good health. Some clones in this sample may be carry-over from other donors' samples.

The chain carries TRBV6-1 and TRBJ2-1; D not certain. The CDR3 runs to 14 residues. Trimming stripped 4 bases from V and 2 bases from J, with 9 bases between. CDR1 is MNHNS and CDR2 is SASEGT in the germline V gene. For the CDR3, the DNA is TGTGCCAGCAGTGTGCCGGCCACCTACAATGAGCAGTTCTTC. It is translated as CASSVPATYNEQFF.

With regard to this clone: Additional DNA sequences in this sample encode the identical CDR3. The V and J genes are TRBV6-6 and TRBJ2-7; 7 bases agree with TRBD1. V lost 6 bases, J lost 1 base, and 6 bases stayed unmatched. This CDR3 comprises 14 residues. Germline V gene data show CDR1 as MNHNY and CDR2 as SVGAGI (reference sequence). The CDR3 loop reads CASSPRQGSYEQYF. Written as DNA, the CDR3 is TGTGCCAGCAGCCCTAGACAGGGATCCTACGAGCAGTACTTC.

This chain connects TRBV5-4 to TRBJ2-5; TRBD1 agrees at 8 bases. Germline V gene sequence: CDR1 SGHNT, CDR2 YYREEE (reference sequence). J was trimmed by 5 bases and V by 3 bases; bases with no gene match: 3. This CDR3 has 13 amino acids. This CDR3 reads CASSSGQGETQYF. The CDR3 DNA follows: TGTGCCAGCAGCTCCGGACAGGGCGAGACCCAGTACTTC.

The chain combines TRBV19 with TRBJ2-7, with TRBD2 matching 12 bases. V trimming: 3 bases; J trimming: 3 bases; junction bases outside the gene matches: 3. CDR3 length equals 15 residues. Germline assignment: CDR1 LNHDA and CDR2 SQIVND (reference sequence). DNA of the CDR3: TGTGCCAGTAGTATCGCTAGCGGGAGGGGCTACGAGCAGTACTTC. Translation gives CASSIASGRGYEQYF.

V and J are TRBV11-2 and TRBJ2-1, with D uncertain. V was trimmed by 3 bases and J by 6 bases, leaving 3 bases between them. The CDR3 loop spans 11 amino acids. Per the germline V gene, CDR1 is SGHAT and CDR2 is FQNNGV. The CDR3 sequence: CASSFGNEQFF. The CDR3 nucleotides read TGTGCCAGCAGCTTCGGCAATGAGCAGTTCTTC.

CDR3 DNA sequence: TGTGCCACCAGCAGATATACAGGGCCCAATCAGCCCCAGCATTTT. It is translated as CATSRYTGPNQPQHF. The chain is built from TRBV15 and TRBJ1-5, with D possibly TRBD1 on 6 matching bases. This CDR3 region has 15 residues. CDR1 LNHNV and CDR2 YYDKDF come from the germline V gene (reference sequence). Trimming left V 2 bases short and J 3 bases short, with 11 bases between.

Worth noting for this clone: This probably arose from a read error, given a far larger clone one base away. The V call is TRBV6-1, the J call TRBJ1-5; 10 bases align to TRBD1. CDR1 and CDR2 from the germline V gene are MNHNS and SASEGT. Germline trimming cut 6 bases from V and 0 bases from J; bases unmatched to any gene: 2. CDR3 length: 15 amino acids. The CDR3: CASRGTGVSNQPQHF. The CDR3, as DNA: TGTGCCAGCAGGGGGACAGGGGTTAGCAATCAGCCCCAGCATTTT.

This CDR3 is CASSHRQGGYTF. The DNA for the CDR3 is TGTGCCAGCAGCCACCGCCAAGGTGGCTACACCTTC. The V call is TRBV11-2, the J call TRBJ1-2, with unresolved D. Germline loops: CDR1 SGHAT, CDR2 FQNNGV. The CDR3 runs to 12 residues. V shed 5 bases and J shed 7 bases, with 11 bases lying between them.

The V gene is TRBV5-1, the J gene TRBJ2-1; D is undetermined. Germline V CDR1 and CDR2: SGHRS, YFSETQ. This CDR3 is built from 13 residues. Trimming cost V 5 bases and J 7 bases, with 13 bases left between them. The CDR3, as DNA: TGCGCCAGCAGTCTGGAGTCCGGGAATGAGCAGTTCTTC. The encoded protein is CASSLESGNEQFF. The entire variable domain, with the rest obtained from reference TRBV5-1 and TRBJ2-1, is as follows: KAGVTQTPRYLIKTRGQQVTLSCSPISGHRSVSWYQQTPGQGLQFLFEYFSETQRNKGNFPGRFSGRQFSNSRSEMNVSTLELGDSALYLCASSLESGNEQFFGPGTRLTVL.

The chain links TRBV27 to TRBJ2-6; 8 bases line up with TRBD1. Per the germline V gene, CDR1 is MNHEY and CDR2 is SMNVEV (reference sequence). Trimming at V came to 5 bases and at J to 0 bases, leaving 9 bases not matched to a gene. This CDR3 is built from 18 residues. The CDR3 sequence is CASSRGTGQLSGANVLTF. The CDR3, as DNA: TGTGCCAGCAGTCGCGGGACAGGCCAGCTCTCTGGGGCCAACGTCCTGACTTTC.

This chain uses TRBV30 with TRBJ2-1, with 12 bases identical to TRBD2. V was pared by 4 bases and J by 4 bases, with 14 bases of the junction left unmatched. The CDR3 has 18 amino acids. Germline V gene lookup returns CDR1 GTSNPN and CDR2 SVGIG (reference sequence). This chain's CDR3 is CAWTLAGGPFTRYNEQFF. The CDR3 region has the DNA TGTGCCTGGACGCTAGCGGGAGGGCCTTTCACCCGATACAATGAGCAGTTCTTC.

The chain couples TRBV4-2 to TRBJ2-1; TRBD2 aligns across 11 bases. The junction had 3 bases not matched to a gene; V was cut back by 3 bases and J by 5 bases. Germline-derived CDR1 and CDR2 are LGHNA and YNFKEQ. This CDR3 comprises 15 residues. In DNA form, the CDR3 reads TGTGCCAGCAGCCAGGGTAGCGGGGGGGACAATGAGCAGTTCTTC. Translation: CASSQGSGGDNEQFF.

As to this clone: This may be a read error: a much more frequent sequence differs by one nucleotide. No conserved phenylalanine or tryptophan is present at the end of the CDR3, so a read error is the likely explanation. The rearrangement joins TRBV5-4 to TRBJ1-1; 8 nucleotides agree with TRBD1. Looked up from germline, CDR1 is SGHNT and CDR2 is YYREEE (reference sequence). V trimming: 4 bases; J trimming: 1 base; junction bases outside the gene matches: 9. The CDR3 has 16 residues. CDR3 in amino acids: CASSVDGTGRNTEAFS. The CDR3 region has the DNA TGTGCCAGCAGCGTCGACGGGACAGGCCGGAACACTGAAGCTTTCTCT.

The chain joins TRBV9 to TRBJ2-3; TRBD2 agrees at 7 bases. This CDR3 has 15 amino acids. CDR1 is SGDLS, CDR2 YYNGEE, per germline. Losses at the gene ends were 7 bases for V and 1 base for J; bases not matched to a gene: 9. The CDR3 here is CASGRDAGGTDTQYF. The CDR3 DNA reads TGTGCCAGCGGACGAGACGCGGGAGGCACAGATACGCAGTATTTT.

This clone has only one observation. The CDR3 region is CASSISGTAGNTIYF. DNA for the CDR3: TGTGCCAGTAGTATATCCGGGACAGCTGGAAACACCATATATTTT. This sequence joins TRBV19 and TRBJ1-3; TRBD1 agrees at 7 bases. Per the germline V gene, CDR1 is LNHDA and CDR2 is SQIVND (reference sequence). The CDR3 spans 15 residues. With 2 bases clipped from V and 2 bases from J, the junction kept 3 bases outside the gene matches.

The chain is built from TRBV7-9 and TRBJ1-5; no definite D call. Germline V CDR1 and CDR2: SEHNR, FQNEAQ (reference sequence). V was trimmed by 1 base and J by 1 base, leaving 11 bases between them. This CDR3 region has 16 residues. CDR3 in amino acids: CASSLDYGGSNQPQHF. The CDR3 bases are TGTGCCAGCAGCTTAGATTACGGTGGAAGCAATCAGCCCCAGCATTTT. The variable domain in full, with the rest retrieved from reference TRBV7-9 and TRBJ1-5, is DTGVSQNPRHKITKRGQNVTFRCDPISEHNRLYWYRQTLGQGPEFLTYFQNEAQLEKSRLLSDRFSAERPKGSFSTLEIQRTEQGDSAMYLCASSLDYGGSNQPQHFGDGTRLSIL.

This chain connects TRBV7-3 to TRBJ2-2; 11 bases fit TRBD2. CDR3 length: 15 amino acids. Per the germline V gene, CDR1 is SGHTA and CDR2 is FQGTGA. V shed 4 bases, J shed 4 bases, and the junction held 2 bases outside the gene matches. The CDR3 sequence is CASSSLAGGTGELFF. The CDR3 nucleotides are TGTGCCAGCAGCTCGCTAGCGGGAGGCACCGGGGAGCTGTTTTTT.

CDR3 protein: CAISRQGAGSGANVLTF. CDR3 in DNA: TGTGCCATCAGCCGACAGGGGGCAGGCTCTGGGGCCAACGTCCTGACTTTC. The chain is built from TRBV10-3 and TRBJ2-6; 10 bases fit TRBD1. The CDR3 has 17 amino acids. Germline values: CDR1 ENHRY, CDR2 SYGVKD. V shed 6 bases and J 0 bases; nucleotides not matched to a gene: 5.

This clone was recorded once. CDR3 sequence (DNA): TGTGCCAGCAGTACCGGGACAGGGGGTAGAGAGACCCAGTACTTC. Its translation: CASSTGTGGRETQYF. The chain carries TRBV2 and TRBJ2-5; TRBD1 aligns across 11 bases. Germline trimming cut 5 bases from V and 4 bases from J; bases unmatched to any gene: 6. Germline V CDR1 and CDR2: SNHLY, FYNNEI. This CDR3 is 15 amino acids long.

V and J are TRBV6-1 and TRBJ2-7; the D gene is possibly TRBD2 (7 bases). This CDR3 region has 15 residues. V lost 2 bases to trimming and J lost 4 bases, with 15 bases between them. Germline V CDR1 and CDR2: MNHNS, SASEGT. The CDR3, as DNA: TGTGCCAGCAGTGAATTGAGAGGGGGGGCTTACGAGCAGTACTTC. Amino acids: CASSELRGGAYEQYF.

This chain connects TRBV5-4 to TRBJ1-1; 8 bases agree with TRBD1. This CDR3 has 17 amino acids. Trimming at V came to 5 bases and at J to 3 bases, leaving 15 bases not matched to a gene. Germline CDR1 is SGHNT and CDR2 is YYREEE (reference sequence). The CDR3 spells CASRSGPGQDKDTEAFF. CDR3 nucleotide sequence: TGTGCCAGCAGATCCGGACCGGGACAGGATAAGGACACTGAAGCTTTCTTT.

The rearrangement joins TRBV7-2 to TRBJ2-3, with 9 positions matching TRBD2. Trimming at V came to 2 bases and at J to 1 base, leaving 10 bases not matched to a gene. The CDR3 is made up of 18 amino acids. Germline assignment: CDR1 SGHTA and CDR2 FQGNSA. The DNA of the CDR3 is TGTGCCAGCAGCTTAATGCTAGCGGGACGGACGGGCACAGATACGCAGTATTTT. Translation: CASSLMLAGRTGTDTQYF.

This chain uses TRBV29-1 with TRBJ1-4; the D gene is possibly TRBD1 (6 bases). Trimming took off 6 bases at V and 10 bases at J, with 18 bases between the two ends. Germline loops: CDR1 SQVTM, CDR2 ANQGSEA. The CDR3 sequence is 13 residues long. CDR3 in amino acids: CSVTTGSGGKLFF. The CDR3 region has the DNA TGCAGCGTCACCACAGGGTCTGGCGGAAAACTGTTTTTT.

The chain couples TRBV6-6 to TRBJ2-3, with D maybe TRBD1 (6 bases). The ends were cut back, 5 bases at V and 1 base at J, with 13 bases in the middle. The CDR3 spans 15 residues. Germline values: CDR1 MNHNY, CDR2 SVGAGI (reference sequence). CDR3: CASSKQGWGTDTQYF. In DNA form, the CDR3 reads TGTGCCAGCAGTAAACAGGGATGGGGCACAGATACGCAGTATTTT.

The chain couples TRBV29-1 to TRBJ1-2; weak D call: TRBD1 (5 bases). CDR1 and CDR2 from the germline V gene are SQVTM and ANQGSEA. This CDR3 comprises 12 residues. The V and J ends lost 2 bases and 4 bases respectively, with 8 bases between them. The chain's CDR3 is CSVEWDVYGYTF. CDR3 nucleotide sequence: TGCAGCGTTGAATGGGACGTCTATGGCTACACCTTC.

The chain has TRBV4-2 and TRBJ2-2, with 7 bases matching TRBD1. CDR1 is LGHNA, CDR2 YNFKEQ, per germline. J gave up 1 base and V 1 base, and 9 bases lay outside the gene matches. CDR3 length: 18 residues. Here the CDR3 reads CASSQVPTGSLNTGELFF. The CDR3 bases are TGTGCCAGCAGCCAAGTTCCGACAGGGAGCTTGAACACCGGGGAGCTGTTTTTT.

Worth noting for this clone: Other nucleotide sequences in the sample specify the same CDR3. This chain links TRBV28 with TRBJ2-4; D is possibly TRBD1 or TRBD2 (6 bases each). The V end was cut by 3 bases, the J end by 1 base, with 10 bases between. The CDR3 totals 15 residues. Germline values: CDR1 MDHEN, CDR2 SYDVKM. For the CDR3, the DNA is TGTGCCAGCAGTTTGGGGGGCCGGGCCAAAAACATTCAGTACTTC. Translating it yields CASSLGGRAKNIQYF.

CDR3 region: CSVRDGVYGYTF. The CDR3 region has the DNA TGCAGCGTGCGGGACGGAGTTTATGGCTACACCTTC. The chain links TRBV29-1 to TRBJ1-2; D perhaps matches TRBD1 (5 bases). Germline V gene sequence: CDR1 SQVTM, CDR2 ANQGSEA. The CDR3 is 12 amino acids. The germline V and J ends were trimmed by 6 bases and 5 bases, with 13 bases remaining between them.